A selection of T cell receptor beta chains follows, all from one sample in a study of graft-versus-host responses after intestinal transplantation. The antigens these receptors bind are not known. The table came from immunoSEQ multiplex PCR; TCRdb's copy has only in-frame clones and leaves some out. The table records some 84,000 clones, roughly 80% of them present only once. Sequenced here: unstimulated CD4+ T cells sorted from spleen or lymph node cells, sampled before intestinal transplant. The receptors were sampled from a human donor who received an intestinal transplant. CDR3s include the opening cysteine and the closing phenylalanine or tryptophan. D genes are given only for firm matches. Clone size is shown for a subset of rows, as once, few, many or a class of expanded clone.

v_gene	d_gene	abundance	j_gene	CDR3nt	CDR3aa
TRBV6-6	NA	once	TRBJ2-5	TGTGCCAGCAGTTACTCGATACTCGAGGTAGAGACCCAGTACTTC	CASSYSILEVETQYF
TRBV5-4	NA	NA	TRBJ2-5	TGTGCCAGCAGACCTCGGACCCGCGGGGAGGAGACCCAGTACTTC	CASRPRTRGEETQYF
TRBV2	NA	NA	TRBJ1-3	TGTGCCAGCAGTGGACAGGTCTCTGGAAACACCATATATTTT	CASSGQVSGNTIYF
TRBV16	TRBD1	NA	TRBJ1-2	TGTGCCAGCAGCCGAACAGGGGGCGCGGGTGGCTACACCTTC	CASSRTGGAGGYTF
TRBV4-1	NA	NA	TRBJ2-7	TGCGCCAGCAGCCAAGCGACTAGTATCTACGAGCAGTACTTC	CASSQATSIYEQYF
TRBV6-1	TRBD2	NA	TRBJ2-5	TGTGCCAGCAATCCAGCTAGCGGGGGGCAAGAGACCCAGTACTTC	CASNPASGGQETQYF
TRBV28	TRBD1	once	TRBJ2-3	TGTGCCAGCAGCCAAACCGGGACAGGGAATACAGATACGCAGTATTTT	CASSQTGTGNTDTQYF
TRBV28	NA	few	TRBJ2-1	TGTGCCAGCAGTTTAGGCACCGATGAGCAGTTCTTC	CASSLGTDEQFF
TRBV28	NA	NA	TRBJ1-3	TGTGCCAGCAACCCGGCGGGAAACTCTGGAAACACCATATATTTT	CASNPAGNSGNTIYF
TRBV18	NA	NA	TRBJ1-4	TGTGCCAGCTCACCACCTGGGCAGTCCGGTGAAAAACTGTTTTTT	CASSPPGQSGEKLFF
TRBV19	NA	few	TRBJ1-2	TGTGCCAGTAGGTCGGGTAAACGCGGCTACACCTTC	CASRSGKRGYTF
TRBV6-5	NA	NA	TRBJ2-3	TGTGCCAGCAGTTACTCGTTAGCCAAAGAGGATACGCAGTATTTT	CASSYSLAKEDTQYF
TRBV27	NA	NA	TRBJ1-4	TGTGCCAGCAGTTTAACGGACAGTACTAATGAAAAACTGTTTTTT	CASSLTDSTNEKLFF
TRBV11-3	NA	once	TRBJ2-1	TGTGCCAGCAGCCCTTCGGGGTGGTCAGACGCGCACAATGAGCAGTTCTTC	CASSPSGWSDAHNEQFF
TRBV7-3	TRBD2	NA	TRBJ2-1	TGTGCCAGCAGCTTTAGCGGGACCAATGAGCAGTTCTTC	CASSFSGTNEQFF
TRBV4-2	NA	NA	TRBJ2-3	TGTGCCAGCAGCCACGGCACAGATACGCAGTATTTT	CASSHGTDTQYF
TRBV11-2	NA	NA	TRBJ2-5	TGTGCCAGCAGCTTAGTCGGTGGGGGGGCCGAGGAGACCCAGTACTTC	CASSLVGGGAEETQYF
TRBV19	TRBD1	NA	TRBJ1-1	TGTGCCAGCCTGGACAGGGGGGGAACGAACACTGAAGCTTTCTTT	CASLDRGGTNTEAFF
TRBV7-9	TRBD2	NA	TRBJ2-3	TGTGCCAGCTCGGGGCTAGCGGAGAGCACAGATACGCAGTATTTT	CASSGLAESTDTQYF
TRBV2	NA	NA	TRBJ1-3	TGTGCCAGCAGCCTTACAGGGACCTCTGGAAACACCATATATTTT	CASSLTGTSGNTIYF
TRBV5-4	NA	NA	TRBJ1-6	TGTGCCAGCAGCTTGAGTTCGGGGGGCTTGGGTTCACCCCTCCACTTT	CASSLSSGGLGSPLHF
TRBV5-4	NA	NA	TRBJ2-7	TGTGCCAGCAGCTTGGGCCGTAGGGGATACTACGAGCAGTACTTC	CASSLGRRGYYEQYF
TRBV9	TRBD2	NA	TRBJ2-5	TGTGCCAGCAGCGCCCGACTAGCCACCCAAGAGACCCAGTACTTC	CASSARLATQETQYF
TRBV5-4	NA	NA	TRBJ2-4	TGTGCCAGCAGCAAGGAACTAGCCGAAAACATTCAGTACTTC	CASSKELAENIQYF
TRBV6-5	TRBD1	once	TRBJ2-1	TGTGCCAGCAGTTACCAAAGGACAGGGACCTACAATGAGCAGTTCTTC	CASSYQRTGTYNEQFF
TRBV6-1	TRBD2	NA	TRBJ2-3	TGTGCCAGCAGTGAATTACTAGCGGGAGTCCTGGGTACGCAGTATTTT	CASSELLAGVLGTQYF
TRBV29-1	TRBD1	NA	TRBJ1-4	TGCAGCGTTGAAAATCCCGGGACAGTAAGGGGTGAAAAACTGTTTTTT	CSVENPGTVRGEKLFF
TRBV18	NA	NA	TRBJ1-5	TGTGCCAGCTCACCTCGACAGTTCAATCAGCCCCAGCATTTT	CASSPRQFNQPQHF
TRBV20-1	TRBD1	NA	TRBJ2-7	TGCAGTGCCATCGGACAGGGGGCCTTCTACTTC	CSAIGQGAFYF
TRBV11-1	NA	NA	TRBJ2-5	TGTGCCAGCAGCTTAGCGGGGGGGCCGCAGACCCAGTACTTC	CASSLAGGPQTQYF
TRBV18	NA	NA	TRBJ1-6	TGTGCCAGCTCAGCGCCGAATTCACCCCTCCACTTT	CASSAPNSPLHF
TRBV30	TRBD1	once	TRBJ2-4	TGTGCCTGGAGTGTACAGGGGGCCAAAAACATTCAGTACTTC	CAWSVQGAKNIQYF
TRBV18	NA	NA	TRBJ1-2	TGTGCCAGCTCGAAAGGGGGAATTCCTACTAACTATGGCTACACCTTC	CASSKGGIPTNYGYTF
TRBV7-2	NA	NA	TRBJ2-3	TGTGCCAGCAGCTTAATGTCAGGGGCGGGAGATACGCAGTATTTT	CASSLMSGAGDTQYF
TRBV19	TRBD1	NA	TRBJ1-2	TGTGCCAGTAGCCCCTCGGGACAGGGAAATAACTATGGCTACACCTTC	CASSPSGQGNNYGYTF
TRBV2	TRBD1	NA	TRBJ1-2	TGTGCCAGCAAGGACAGGGGCGGCTATGGCTACACCTTC	CASKDRGGYGYTF
TRBV29-1	NA	NA	TRBJ2-1	TGCAGCGTTGCCGGGACCTACAATGAGCAGTTCTTC	CSVAGTYNEQFF
TRBV7-8	NA	NA	TRBJ1-1	TGTGCCAGCAGCTTAAAGAGCAGGGGCACTGAAGCTTTCTTT	CASSLKSRGTEAFF
TRBV2	TRBD1	NA	TRBJ1-1	TGTGCCAGCAGTGGGACAGGGTTTGACACTGAAGCTTTCTTT	CASSGTGFDTEAFF
TRBV5-4	TRBD2	NA	TRBJ2-5	TGTGCCAGCAGCTTCCTCCTAGCGGGGGTGGAGACCCAGTACTTC	CASSFLLAGVETQYF
TRBV10-1	NA	NA	TRBJ1-1	TGCGCCAGCAGTGAGTACTGGGCCGGTGCGACTGAAGCTTTCTTT	CASSEYWAGATEAFF
TRBV6-6	TRBD2	NA	TRBJ2-7	TGTGCCAGCAACGATAGCGGGAGAGGCTACGAGCAGTACTTC	CASNDSGRGYEQYF
TRBV5-1	NA	NA	TRBJ1-5	TGCGCCAGCAGGGGGGACTTCGATCAGCCCCAGCATTTT	CASRGDFDQPQHF
TRBV28	TRBD2	NA	TRBJ2-3	TGTGCCAGCAGTTTTAGCGGGGGAGGCACAGATACGCAGTATTTT	CASSFSGGGTDTQYF
TRBV11-1	TRBD2	NA	TRBJ2-7	TGTGCCAGCAGCTTAGGGGGACTAGCGGCGGGGGAGCAGTACTTC	CASSLGGLAAGEQYF
TRBV18	NA	many	TRBJ1-2	TGTGCCAGCTCACCACCGATGGGGAGCTATGGCTACACCTTC	CASSPPMGSYGYTF
TRBV28	NA	NA	TRBJ2-5	TGTGCCAGCAGTTCTCCATCGACCCGGGCCTCGAGGGAGTACTTC	CASSSPSTRASREYF
TRBV7-8	NA	once	TRBJ2-3	TGTGCCAGCGGCGGTAGCACAGATACGCAGTATTTT	CASGGSTDTQYF
TRBV7-2	TRBD1	NA	TRBJ2-3	TGTGCCAGCAGTTATTACAGGGGGCTCACAGATACGCAGTATTTT	CASSYYRGLTDTQYF